Sequencing of this TCR beta chain was carried out in a study of PD-L1 blockade in urothelial cancer. CDR3 length: 15 amino acids. The germline V gene encodes CDR1 MNHEY and CDR2 SVGAGI. Unmatched junction bases numbered 5, after V lost 5 bases and J lost 5 bases. Here immunoSEQ multiplex PCR was the method, and the copy in TCRdb shows in-frame clones only, minus some. The sample records tens of thousands of clones, 90% to 95% being singletons. This chain joins TRBV6-5 and TRBJ2-3; 12 bases line up with TRBD2. This receptor was taken from a man aged 60 to 69 with urothelial cancer. Sequencing used PBMCs, obtained around atezolizumab (anti-PD-L1) treatment. The CDR3: CASSPSGGAGDTQYF. DNA of the CDR3: TGTGCCAGCAGTCCTAGCGGGGGGGCGGGAGATACGCAGTATTTT.